This T cell receptor (beta chain) was retrieved from a study of T cells in Graves' hyperthyroidism and ophthalmopathy. Study results and limitations: The authors' 13 V-J model separated ophthalmopathy from stable hyperthyroidism. Most thyroid clonotypes expanded above 0.001 appeared in blood too.

Amplification yielded TCR beta CDR3 regions, with RNA transcripts as the source. Carried out on the TCR CDR3, a first-round RT-PCR used the HTBI primer set. TCRdb recomputed calls from the multiplex PCR reads with MiXCR, one row per CDR3 protein. The sample has hundreds of thousands of distinct CDR3 sequences, roughly 15% seen once. The CDR3 has 13 amino acids. Germline loops: CDR1 ENHRY, CDR2 SYGVKD. Trimming shortened V by 6 bases and J by 0 bases, and 8 bases separated the two germline ends. This clonotype was observed at least ten times. Its antigen remains unknown. This receptor was taken from a woman aged 45-65 years with Graves' ophthalmopathy. The sequencing sample was made of blood. V and J are TRBV10-3 and TRBJ1-1; no clear D gene. CDR3 region: CAIRTRLNTEAFF. CDR3 nucleotides: TGTGCCATCAGGACAAGGTTGAACACTGAAGCTTTCTTT.